One sample yielded the 32 T cell receptor beta chains listed below, sequenced in a study of blood T cell repertoires in COVID-19. The assay was immunoSEQ multiplex PCR, and TCRdb's table has in-frame clones only and misses some. The table includes roughly 260,000 clones, around 82% detected once. Material: PBMCs or T cells enriched from blood (not recorded which). The receptors come from a woman aged 40 to 50 who had been exposed to COVID-19.

Here the CDR3 reads CASSWDPQGGLETQYF. Written as DNA, the CDR3 is TGTGCCAGCAGTTGGGACCCACAGGGGGGGTTGGAGACCCAGTACTTC. V and J are TRBV27 and TRBJ2-5, with D possibly being TRBD1 (8 bases). This CDR3 spans 16 amino acids. The ends were cut back, 4 bases at V and 5 bases at J, with 20 bases in the middle. CDR1 MNHEY and CDR2 SMNVEV come from the germline V gene (reference sequence).

V usage is TRBV3-1 (or the pseudogene TRBV3-2) and J usage is TRBJ1-5; 11 bases are shared with TRBD1. The junction had 4 bases not matched to a gene; V was cut back by 0 bases and J by 3 bases. The germline V gene encodes CDR1 LGHDT and CDR2 YNNKEL (reference sequence). The CDR3 length is 17 residues. The CDR3 bases are TGTGCCAGCAGCCAAGACGGGACAGGGGGTGACAATCAGCCCCAGCATTTT. This sequence encodes CASSQDGTGGDNQPQHF.

The V gene is TRBV11-1, the J gene TRBJ1-3; TRBD1 agrees at 7 bases. The junction had 4 bases not matched to a gene; V was cut back by 5 bases and J by 0 bases. CDR1 and CDR2 from the germline V gene are SGHAT and FQDESV (reference sequence). The CDR3 runs to 15 residues. DNA for the CDR3: TGTGCCAGCAGCCTTGACAGGGCCTCTGGAAACACCATATATTTT. Translated: CASSLDRASGNTIYF.

This CDR3 is CASSYDRGEVNEQFF. In nucleotides, the CDR3 is TGTGCCAGCAGCTACGACAGGGGCGAGGTCAATGAGCAGTTCTTC. The V call is TRBV7-8, the J call TRBJ2-1; 8 positions match TRBD1. V was pared by 4 bases and J by 6 bases, with 8 bases of the junction left unmatched. There are 15 residues in the CDR3. Germline-derived CDR1 and CDR2 are SGHVS and FQNEAQ. Together with reference TRBV7-8 and TRBJ2-1, the CDR3 gives the full variable domain: GAGVSQSPRYKVAKRGQDVALRCDPISGHVSLFWYQQALGQGPEFLTYFQNEAQLDKSGLPSDRFFAERPEGSVSTLKIQRTQQEDSAVYLCASSYDRGEVNEQFFGPGTRLTVL.

This chain joins TRBV10-3 and TRBJ1-1; a possible D gene is TRBD1 (5 bases). The CDR3 sequence is 13 residues long. The germline V and J ends were trimmed by 3 bases and 4 bases, with 9 bases remaining between them. Per the germline V gene, CDR1 is ENHRY and CDR2 is SYGVKD. The CDR3 DNA is TGTGCCATCAGTGACGGCGGGGGCACTGAAGCTTTCTTT. It encodes CAISDGGGTEAFF.

The genes are TRBV7-2 and TRBJ2-2; tentative D call: TRBD2 (6 bases). This CDR3 has 14 amino acids. The V end was cut by 1 base, the J end by 6 bases, with 9 bases between. The germline gives CDR1 SGHTA, CDR2 FQGNSA. CDR3 coding DNA: TGTGCCAGCAGCTTAGTGGGAGGAGCCGGGGAGCTGTTTTTT. The encoded protein is CASSLVGGAGELFF. Drawing the rest from reference TRBV7-2 and TRBJ2-2, the complete variable domain is GAGVSQSPSNKVTEKGKDVELRCDPISGHTALYWYRQSLGQGLEFLIYFQGNSAPDKSGLPSDRFSAERTGGSVSTLTIQRTQQEDSAVYLCASSLVGGAGELFFGEGSRLTVL.

The chain is built from TRBV28 and TRBJ1-2; 7 nucleotides match TRBD1. J lost 5 bases, V lost 3 bases, and 3 bases had no gene match. The CDR3 is made up of 13 amino acids. The V gene's germline CDR1 is MDHEN and CDR2 SYDVKM. Here the CDR3 reads CASSLTGSYGYTF. The CDR3 bases are TGTGCCAGCAGTTTGACAGGGAGTTATGGCTACACCTTC.

A few counts support this clone. V is TRBV2 and J is TRBJ2-7; D is uncertain. V dropped 4 bases and J dropped 3 bases, with 4 bases sitting between them. This CDR3 spans 11 amino acids. Germline CDR1 reads SNHLY; CDR2 reads FYNNEI. In DNA, the CDR3 is TGTGCCAGCAGTGGACACTACGAGCAGTACTTC. This translates into CASSGHYEQYF.

This clone was picked up a small number of times. V usage is TRBV28 and J usage is TRBJ1-5; TRBD1 agrees at 8 bases. In germline, CDR1 is MDHEN, CDR2 SYDVKM. This CDR3 spans 17 amino acids. Trimming took 3 bases from V and 1 from J; bases not matched to a gene: 8. CDR3 sequence: CASSFSLTGVSNQPQHF. The CDR3 coding sequence is TGTGCCAGCAGTTTTTCCCTGACAGGGGTGAGCAATCAGCCCCAGCATTTT.

The chain links TRBV2 to TRBJ1-1; TRBD1 aligns across 7 bases. V lost 5 bases and J lost 3; bases outside the gene matches: 6. This CDR3 contains 14 residues. CDR1 is SNHLY, CDR2 FYNNEI, per germline. The CDR3 sequence is CASSLITGDTEAFF. CDR3 sequence (DNA): TGTGCCAGCAGTCTTATTACAGGGGACACTGAAGCTTTCTTT.

The J gene is TRBJ1-2, the V gene TRBV5-1; maybe TRBD1 (5 bases). This CDR3 is built from 15 residues. V was trimmed by 4 bases and J by 4 bases, leaving 17 bases between them. Per the germline V gene, CDR1 is SGHRS and CDR2 is YFSETQ. In DNA form, the CDR3 reads TGCGCCAGCAGCCCGGACGGCTCAAGGGGCTATGGCTACACCTTC. Translated, it gives CASSPDGSRGYGYTF.

The chain is built from TRBV7-8 and TRBJ1-2; D perhaps matches TRBD1 (5 bases). The germline gives CDR1 SGHVS, CDR2 FQNEAQ. V was cut by 5 bases and J by 6 bases, with 13 bases left in between. The CDR3 covers 13 residues. As DNA, the CDR3 is TGTGCCAGCAGCACTGGTGCAGGGAATGGCTACACCTTC. Its protein product is CASSTGAGNGYTF.

In DNA, the CDR3 is TGTGCCAGCAGTGCCGGGAGGAACACTGAAGCTTTCTTT. It yields the protein CASSAGRNTEAFF. The chain recombines TRBV6-4 with TRBJ1-1, with D hard to call. Trimming took off 4 bases at V and 1 base at J, with 7 bases between the two ends. CDR1 is MRHNA and CDR2 is SNTAGT in the germline V gene. The CDR3 loop spans 13 amino acids.

This clone was counted a few times. For the CDR3, the DNA is TGTGCCACCCGAGGTGAGAGTCGGAACTATGGCTACACCTTC. Translating gives CATRGESRNYGYTF. The rearrangement links TRBV2 to TRBJ1-2; D ambiguous. The V end was cut by 10 bases, the J end by 2 bases, with 17 bases between. The CDR3 length is 14 residues. Germline V gives CDR1 SNHLY, CDR2 FYNNEI.

The gene calls are TRBV19 and TRBJ2-4; D unresolved. This CDR3 spans 11 amino acids. The germline V gene encodes CDR1 LNHDA and CDR2 SQIVND (reference sequence). V was trimmed by 1 base and J by 11 bases, leaving 6 bases between them. As DNA, the CDR3 is TGTGCCAGTAGTATAGGACGGGTTCAGTACTTC. It codes for CASSIGRVQYF.

The V gene is TRBV9, the J gene TRBJ2-1, with 9 bases identical to TRBD1. The CDR3 loop spans 14 amino acids. Per germline, CDR1 SGDLS and CDR2 YYNGEE. The trim removed 4 bases at V and 8 bases at J, leaving 7 bases unmatched. CDR3 sequence reads: CASSMGQGGYEQFF. Here the CDR3 DNA reads TGTGCCAGCAGCATGGGACAGGGTGGATATGAGCAGTTCTTC.

This chain links TRBV5-6 with TRBJ1-4, with D tentatively TRBD1 (5 bases). V gave up 0 bases and J gave up 6 bases, with 9 bases separating them. The V gene's germline CDR1 is SGHDT and CDR2 YYEEEE. This CDR3 region has 14 residues. CDR3 region: CASSLGGAHEKLFF. CDR3 coding DNA: TGTGCCAGCAGCTTGGGTGGGGCCCATGAAAAACTGTTTTTT.

This clone came up once. This chain connects TRBV11-1 to TRBJ2-2; TRBD1 agrees at 8 bases. Looked up from germline, CDR1 is SGHAT and CDR2 is FQDESV (reference sequence). V shed 6 bases and J 3 bases; nucleotides not matched to a gene: 3. The CDR3 totals 14 residues. CDR3 in amino acids: CASRLQGDTGELFF. CDR3 sequence (DNA): TGTGCCAGCAGGCTACAGGGGGACACCGGGGAGCTGTTTTTT. Full variable domain (outside the CDR3, taken from reference TRBV11-1 and TRBJ2-2): EAEVAQSPRYKITEKSQAVAFWCDPISGHATLYWYRQILGQGPELLVQFQDESVVDDSQLPKDRFSAERLKGVDSTLKIQPAELGDSAMYLCASRLQGDTGELFFGEGSRLTVL.

The CDR3, as DNA: TGTGCCAGCAGCCAAGCCCGTAGCGCGGCCTACGAGCAGTACTTC. Translating it yields CASSQARSAAYEQYF. The V gene is TRBV4-2, the J gene TRBJ2-7; a possible D gene is TRBD2 (5 bases). Germline values: CDR1 LGHNA, CDR2 YNFKEQ. Trimming removed 1 base from V and 2 bases from J, with 12 bases in between. CDR3 length: 15 amino acids.

This chain joins TRBV11-2 and TRBJ1-6; the D is unclear. Germline V gene sequence: CDR1 SGHAT, CDR2 FQNNGV. CDR3 length: 13 residues. V was shortened by 0 bases and J by 10 bases, with 7 bases between the two germline ends. Written as DNA, the CDR3 is TGTGCCAGCAGCTTAGAAAAAGCCTCACCCCTCCACTTT. It yields the protein CASSLEKASPLHF.

V and J are TRBV27 and TRBJ2-7; TRBD2 matches 7 bases. V gave up 3 bases and J gave up 5 bases; unmatched junction bases: 7. CDR3 size: 14 residues. CDR1 is MNHEY, CDR2 SMNVEV, per germline (reference sequence). As DNA, the CDR3 is TGTGCCAGCAGTTTTGGCTACCGGGGGGACGAGCAGTACTTC. Its protein product is CASSFGYRGDEQYF.

The gene calls are TRBV5-8 and TRBJ1-5; 8 bases fit TRBD1. V lost 1 base and J lost 5; bases outside the gene matches: 5. CDR1 SGHTS and CDR2 YDEGEE come from the germline V gene. This CDR3 is built from 15 residues. The CDR3 loop reads CASSLLQGADQPQHF. In nucleotides, the CDR3 is TGTGCCAGCAGCTTGCTCCAGGGGGCGGATCAGCCCCAGCATTTT.

The CDR3 protein is CASSVGSGGYSYNEQFF. CDR3 DNA sequence: TGTGCCAGCAGCGTAGGTAGCGGGGGGTATTCCTACAATGAGCAGTTCTTC. This chain uses TRBV9 with TRBJ2-1, with 10 positions matching TRBD2. The CDR3 is 17 amino acids. Germline V gives CDR1 SGDLS, CDR2 YYNGEE. V gave up 0 bases and J gave up 1 base; unmatched junction bases: 4.

This chain links TRBV10-1 with TRBJ1-3, with 7 bases lining up with TRBD1. The J segment lost 4 bases and the V segment lost 5 bases, leaving 26 bases of the junction unmatched. The CDR3 runs 21 residues. Germline CDR1 and CDR2: WNHNN and SYGVQD (reference sequence). The CDR3 nucleotides are TGCGCCAGCAGTCCGTGGGCCCGTGGGGACAGTCAATTTTGCCCCGGAAACACCATATATTTT. Translated, it gives CASSPWARGDSQFCPGNTIYF.

The chain links TRBV7-3 to TRBJ2-1; D unclear. V was shortened by 3 bases and J by 4 bases, with 13 bases between the two germline ends. Germline loops: CDR1 SGHTA, CDR2 FQGTGA. This CDR3 is built from 15 residues. DNA of the CDR3: TGTGCCAGCAGCTTTGTGGGCGACGGATACAATGAGCAGTTCTTC. This gives the protein CASSFVGDGYNEQFF.

J is TRBJ2-1 and V is TRBV28, with 11 bases aligning to TRBD1. J lost 2 bases, V lost 8 bases, and 8 bases had no gene match. The CDR3 covers 16 residues. From germline, CDR1 is MDHEN and CDR2 SYDVKM. CDR3 in amino acids: CASGDRGASTYNEQFF. CDR3 DNA sequence: TGTGCCAGCGGGGACAGGGGGGCATCAACCTACAATGAGCAGTTCTTC.

The V gene is TRBV6-5, the J gene TRBJ1-5; TRBD1 aligns across 9 bases. The CDR3 totals 14 residues. The J segment lost 6 bases and the V segment lost 6 bases, leaving 6 bases of the junction unmatched. Germline loops: CDR1 MNHEY, CDR2 SVGAGI. The CDR3 sequence is CASSTTGGGQPQHF. CDR3 coding DNA: TGTGCCAGCAGCACCACAGGGGGCGGTCAGCCCCAGCATTTT.

This chain joins TRBV11-2 and TRBJ2-5; D unclear. V shed 0 bases and J shed 6 bases, with 5 bases lying between them. The CDR3 has 12 amino acids. The V gene's germline CDR1 is SGHAT and CDR2 FQNNGV. The CDR3 region is CASSLDGQTQYF. CDR3 nucleotides: TGTGCCAGCAGCTTAGATGGCCAGACCCAGTACTTC. The full variable domain, rest sourced from reference TRBV11-2 and TRBJ2-5, is EAGVAQSPRYKIIEKRQSVAFWCNPISGHATLYWYQQILGQGPKLLIQFQNNGVVDDSQLPKDRFSAERLKGVDSTLKIQPAKLEDSAVYLCASSLDGQTQYFGPGTRLLVL.

The chain's CDR3 is CASSPLSDMGYTF. CDR3 sequence (DNA): TGTGCCAGCAGTCCCTTGTCTGACATGGGCTACACCTTC. This chain links TRBV9 with TRBJ1-2; no definite D call. The germline V and J ends were trimmed by 5 bases and 8 bases, with 16 bases remaining between them. Germline V lookup: CDR1 SGDLS, CDR2 YYNGEE. This CDR3 spans 13 amino acids.

The chain couples TRBV11-3 to TRBJ2-7; possible D gene TRBD1, 6 bases. Per the germline V gene, CDR1 is SGHNT and CDR2 is YENEEA. The CDR3 totals 13 residues. The ends were cut back, 2 bases at V and 5 bases at J, with 10 bases in the middle. The CDR3 DNA reads as TGTGCCAGCAGCTTACAGGGGCACGACGAGCAGTACTTC. Amino acids: CASSLQGHDEQYF.

V and J are TRBV7-9 and TRBJ1-2; 8 nucleotides align to TRBD1. The V segment lost 5 bases and the J segment 5 bases; nucleotides outside the gene matches: 7. The V gene's germline CDR1 is SEHNR and CDR2 FQNEAQ (reference sequence). The CDR3 contains 14 residues. The CDR3 here is CASSIQGAGYGYTF. The CDR3 DNA reads as TGTGCCAGCAGCATTCAGGGGGCGGGATATGGCTACACCTTC.

The genes are TRBV6-5 and TRBJ1-2, with 10 bases lining up with TRBD1. The germline V gene encodes CDR1 MNHEY and CDR2 SVGAGI. This CDR3 is 12 amino acids long. J gave up 7 bases and V 5 bases, and 1 base lay outside the gene matches. CDR3 protein: CASSRDRGGYTF. In DNA form, the CDR3 reads TGTGCCAGCAGTCGGGACAGGGGTGGCTACACCTTC.